Below are 6 T cell receptor beta chains sequenced from a single sample in a study of tumor-infiltrating lymphocytes in primary liver carcinoma. Both blood RNA, taken from unsorted whole blood, and germline DNA were extracted. The template, 500 ng total RNA, yielded TCR beta cDNA made with a constant-region primer. Modified slightly, ARM-PCR produced TCR beta libraries over three nested multiplex PCR rounds. It was with TRBV1-TRBV30 forward primers and a C-beta reverse primer that the first two PCR rounds were run, at approximately 10 cycles each. TCRdb reanalysed the multiplex PCR reads using MiXCR and keeps one entry per CDR3 protein. The sample has 300,000 to 400,000 distinct CDR3 sequences, less than 75% seen once; the top ten hold approximately 5.9%. The sequenced material came from peripheral blood. Receptors were obtained from a man aged 35 to 55 with primary liver carcinoma and hepatitis B virus infection.

Of note for this clonotype: A read error may explain this, as a much larger clone is one base away. The chain couples TRBV29-1 to TRBJ1-2; TRBD1 matches 9 bases. Germline assignment: CDR1 SQVTM and CDR2 ANQGSEA. The CDR3 consists of 12 residues. The CDR3 DNA reads as TGCAGCGCCGTGGGGACAGGGTATGGCTACATCTTC. Translated, it gives CSAVGTGYGYIF.

In regard to this clonotype: This may stem from a read error, because a much larger clone lies one nucleotide away. The V and J genes are TRBV10-3 and TRBJ2-3, with 10 positions matching TRBD1. The junction had 4 bases not matched to a gene; V was cut back by 8 bases and J by 5 bases. CDR3 length equals 13 residues. Germline V gene sequence: CDR1 ENHRY, CDR2 SYGVKD. The CDR3: CAIDRGQVDTQYF. CDR3 DNA: TGTGCCATCGACAGGGGGCAAGTAGATACGCAGTATTTT.

This clonotype was counted between two and nine times. V gene TRBV14 combines with J gene TRBJ2-1; D gene uncertain. Trimming shortened V by 3 bases and J by 0 bases, and 9 bases separated the two germline ends. Germline assignment: CDR1 SGHDN and CDR2 FVKESK. CDR3 length: 15 residues. The CDR3 DNA follows: TGTGCCAGCAGCCAGGGATCGAGCTCCTACAATGAGCAGTTCTTC. Protein sequence: CASSQGSSSYNEQFF. Filled out from reference TRBV14 and TRBJ2-1, the complete variable domain reads EAGVTQFPSHSVIEKGQTVTLRCDPISGHDNLYWYRRVMGKEIKFLLHFVKESKQDESGMPNNRFLAERTGGTYSTLKVQPAELEDSGVYFCASSQGSSSYNEQFFGPGTRLTVL.

The rearrangement uses TRBV5-4 and TRBJ2-2, with 10 bases that match TRBD2. The CDR3 is made up of 16 amino acids. Germline V gives CDR1 SGHNT, CDR2 YYREEE (reference sequence). Trimming cost V 4 bases and J 4 bases; bases outside gene matches: 7. Here the CDR3 DNA reads TGTGCCAGCAGCCCTACTAGCGGGAAGGTCACCGGGGAGCTGTTTTTT. This sequence encodes CASSPTSGKVTGELFF. The whole variable domain, filled in from reference TRBV5-4 and TRBJ2-2, reads ETGVTQSPTHLIKTRGQQVTLRCSSQSGHNTVSWYQQALGQGPQFIFQYYREEENGRGNFPPRFSGLQFPNYSSELNVNALELDDSALYLCASSPTSGKVTGELFFGEGSRLTVL.

Regarding this clonotype: Mismatch with germline at one junction end may stem from a read error. This chain links TRBV2 with TRBJ2-7; TRBD1 aligns across 9 bases. The CDR3 spans 14 residues. Per the germline V gene, CDR1 is SNHLY and CDR2 is FYNNEI. This chain's CDR3 is CASGESGQGYEQYF. As DNA, the CDR3 is TGTGCCAGCGGTGAGTCGGGACAGGGCTACGAGCAGTACTTC.

This clonotype has ten or more counts. J is TRBJ1-1 and V is TRBV6-2 or TRBV6-3; 7 nucleotides match TRBD1. Trimming cost V 5 bases and J 6 bases; bases outside gene matches: 6. The CDR3 contains 13 residues. Germline V gene data show CDR1 as MNHEY and CDR2 as SVGEGT. The CDR3 is CASSDRVWAEAFF. CDR3 bases: TGTGCCAGCAGTGACAGGGTCTGGGCTGAAGCTTTCTTT.